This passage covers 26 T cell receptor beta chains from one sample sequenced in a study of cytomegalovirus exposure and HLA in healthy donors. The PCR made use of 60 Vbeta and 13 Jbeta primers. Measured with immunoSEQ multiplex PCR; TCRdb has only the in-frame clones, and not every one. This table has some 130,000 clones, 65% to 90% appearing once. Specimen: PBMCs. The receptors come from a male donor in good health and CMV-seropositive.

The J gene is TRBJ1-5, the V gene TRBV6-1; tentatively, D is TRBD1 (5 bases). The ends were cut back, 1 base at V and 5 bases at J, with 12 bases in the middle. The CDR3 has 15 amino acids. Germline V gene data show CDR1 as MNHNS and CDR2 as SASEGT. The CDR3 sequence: CASSEGGEGYQPQHF. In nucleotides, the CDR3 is TGTGCCAGCAGTGAAGGGGGGGAAGGGTATCAGCCCCAGCATTTT.

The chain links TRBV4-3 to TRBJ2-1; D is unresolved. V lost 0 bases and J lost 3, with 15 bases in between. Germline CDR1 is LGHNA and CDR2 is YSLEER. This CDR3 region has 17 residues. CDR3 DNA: TGCGCCAGCAGCCAAGATCCCCCAGGTACTGACTACAATGAGCAGTTCTTC. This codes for CASSQDPPGTDYNEQFF.

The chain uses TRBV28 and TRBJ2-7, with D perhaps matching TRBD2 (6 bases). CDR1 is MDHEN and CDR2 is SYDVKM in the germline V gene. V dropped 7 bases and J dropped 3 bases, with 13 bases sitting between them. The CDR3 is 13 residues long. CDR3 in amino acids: CASKTGVNYEQYF. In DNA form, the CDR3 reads TGTGCCAGCAAGACGGGAGTGAACTACGAGCAGTACTTC.

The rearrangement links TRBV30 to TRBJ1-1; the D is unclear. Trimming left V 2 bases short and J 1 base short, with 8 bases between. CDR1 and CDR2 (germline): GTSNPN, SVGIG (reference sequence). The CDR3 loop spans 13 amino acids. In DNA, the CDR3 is TGTGCCTGGAGTTCGGGGTCGAACACTGAAGCTTTCTTT. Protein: CAWSSGSNTEAFF.

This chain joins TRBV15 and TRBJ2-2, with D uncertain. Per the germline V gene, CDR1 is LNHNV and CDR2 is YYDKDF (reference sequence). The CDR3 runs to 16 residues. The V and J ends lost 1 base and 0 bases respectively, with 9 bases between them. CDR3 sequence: CATSRGGNSNTGELFF. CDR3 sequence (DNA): TGTGCCACCAGCAGAGGAGGTAACTCGAACACCGGGGAGCTGTTTTTT.

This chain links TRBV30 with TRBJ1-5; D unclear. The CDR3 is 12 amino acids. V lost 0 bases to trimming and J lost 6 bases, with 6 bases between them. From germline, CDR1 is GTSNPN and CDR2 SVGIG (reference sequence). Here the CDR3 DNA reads TGTGCCTGGAGTGTTCCGAGTCAGCCCCAGCATTTT. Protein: CAWSVPSQPQHF.

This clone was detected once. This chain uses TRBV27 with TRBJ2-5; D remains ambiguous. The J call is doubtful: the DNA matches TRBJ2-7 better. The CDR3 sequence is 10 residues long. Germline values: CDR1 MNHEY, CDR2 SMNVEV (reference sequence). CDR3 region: CASGYYEQYF. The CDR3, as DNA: TGTGCCAGCGGATACTACGAGCAGTACTTC.

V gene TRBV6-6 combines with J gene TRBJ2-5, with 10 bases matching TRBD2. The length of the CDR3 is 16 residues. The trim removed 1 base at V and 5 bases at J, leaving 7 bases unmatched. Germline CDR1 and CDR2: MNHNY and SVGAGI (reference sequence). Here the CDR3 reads CASSYLPSGRGETQYF. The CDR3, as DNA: TGTGCCAGCAGTTACTTGCCTAGCGGGAGAGGGGAGACCCAGTACTTC.

Here the CDR3 DNA reads TGCGCCAGCAGCCAAGATGGGACAGTCTCCTACGAGCAGTACTTC. Protein: CASSQDGTVSYEQYF. The chain uses TRBV4-1 and TRBJ2-7; 7 positions agree with TRBD1. The CDR3 sequence is 15 residues long. CDR1 and CDR2 from the germline V gene are MGHRA and YSYEKL. V shed 0 bases, J shed 0 bases, and the junction held 2 bases outside the gene matches.

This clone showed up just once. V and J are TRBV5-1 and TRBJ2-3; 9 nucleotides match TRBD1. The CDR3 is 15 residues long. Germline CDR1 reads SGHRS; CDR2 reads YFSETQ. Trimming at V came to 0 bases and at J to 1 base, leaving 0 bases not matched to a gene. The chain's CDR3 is CASSLGTGGTDTQYF. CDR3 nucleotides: TGCGCCAGCAGCTTGGGGACAGGGGGCACAGATACGCAGTATTTT.

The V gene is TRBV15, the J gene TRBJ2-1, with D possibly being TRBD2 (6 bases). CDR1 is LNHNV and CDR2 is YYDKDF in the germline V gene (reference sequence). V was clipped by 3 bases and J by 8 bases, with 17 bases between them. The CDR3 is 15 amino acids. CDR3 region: CATSRGLRASDEQFF. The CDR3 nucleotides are TGTGCCACCAGCAGGGGGCTGCGGGCTAGCGATGAGCAGTTCTTC. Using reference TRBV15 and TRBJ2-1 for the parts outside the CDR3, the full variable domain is DAMVIQNPRYQVTQFGKPVTLSCSQTLNHNVMYWYQQKSSQAPKLLFHYYDKDFNNEADTPDNFQSRRPNTSFCFLDIRSPGLGDTAMYLCATSRGLRASDEQFFGPGTRLTVL.

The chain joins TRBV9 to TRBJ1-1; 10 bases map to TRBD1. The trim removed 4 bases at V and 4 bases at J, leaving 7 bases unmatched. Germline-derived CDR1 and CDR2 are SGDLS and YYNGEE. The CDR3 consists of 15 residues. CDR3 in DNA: TGTGCCAGCAGCCCTTGGGACAGGGGCGGCACTGAAGCTTTCTTT. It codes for CASSPWDRGGTEAFF.

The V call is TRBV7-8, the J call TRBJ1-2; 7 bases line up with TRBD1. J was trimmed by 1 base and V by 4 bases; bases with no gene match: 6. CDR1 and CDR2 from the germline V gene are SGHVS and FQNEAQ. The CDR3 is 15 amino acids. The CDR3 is CASSSGQNFNYGYTF. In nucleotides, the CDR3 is TGTGCCAGCAGCTCGGGACAGAATTTTAACTATGGCTACACCTTC.

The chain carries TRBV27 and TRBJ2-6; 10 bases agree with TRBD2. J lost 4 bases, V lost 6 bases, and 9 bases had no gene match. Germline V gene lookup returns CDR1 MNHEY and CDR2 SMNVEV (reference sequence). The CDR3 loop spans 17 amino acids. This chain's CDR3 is CASSSLAGVWGANVLTF. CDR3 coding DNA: TGTGCCAGCAGCTCGCTAGCGGGAGTGTGGGGGGCCAACGTCCTGACTTTC.

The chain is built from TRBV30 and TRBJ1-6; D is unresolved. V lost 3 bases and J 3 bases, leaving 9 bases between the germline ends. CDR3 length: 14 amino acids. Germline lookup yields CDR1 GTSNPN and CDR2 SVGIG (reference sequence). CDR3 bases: TGTGCCTGGAGCTCGCGGGGCTATAATTCACCCCTCCACTTT. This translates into CAWSSRGYNSPLHF.

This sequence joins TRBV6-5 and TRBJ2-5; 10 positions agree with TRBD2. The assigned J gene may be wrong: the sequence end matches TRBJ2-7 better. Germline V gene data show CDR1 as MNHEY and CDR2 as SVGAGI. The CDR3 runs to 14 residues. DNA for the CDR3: TGTGCCAGCAGTTCCGGGACTAGCGCCTACGAGCAGTACTTC. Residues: CASSSGTSAYEQYF.

CDR3 in DNA: TGTGCCAGTGGGCGTGAGCAATACAATGAGCAGTTCTTC. This codes for CASGREQYNEQFF. The V call is TRBV19, the J call TRBJ2-1; no firm D call. The V end was cut by 8 bases, the J end by 4 bases, with 12 bases between. Germline V lookup: CDR1 LNHDA, CDR2 SQIVND (reference sequence). The CDR3 sequence is 13 residues long. Using reference TRBV19 and TRBJ2-1 for the parts outside the CDR3, the full variable domain is DGGITQSPKYLFRKEGQNVTLSCEQNLNHDAMYWYRQDPGQGLRLIYYSQIVNDFQKGDIAEGYSVSREKKESFPLTVTSAQKNPTAFYLCASGREQYNEQFFGPGTRLTVL.

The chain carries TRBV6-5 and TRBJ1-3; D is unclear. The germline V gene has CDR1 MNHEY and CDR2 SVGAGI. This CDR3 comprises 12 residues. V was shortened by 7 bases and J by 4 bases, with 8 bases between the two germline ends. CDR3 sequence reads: CASTGVGNTIYF. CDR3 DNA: TGTGCCAGCACCGGGGTGGGAAACACCATATATTTT.

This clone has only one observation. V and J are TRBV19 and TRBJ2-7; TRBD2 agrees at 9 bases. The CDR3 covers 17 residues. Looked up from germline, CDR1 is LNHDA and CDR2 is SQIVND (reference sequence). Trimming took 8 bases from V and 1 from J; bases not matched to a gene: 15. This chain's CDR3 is CASQPQPPGLASYEQYF. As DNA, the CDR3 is TGTGCCAGTCAACCCCAGCCCCCGGGACTAGCATCCTACGAGCAGTACTTC.

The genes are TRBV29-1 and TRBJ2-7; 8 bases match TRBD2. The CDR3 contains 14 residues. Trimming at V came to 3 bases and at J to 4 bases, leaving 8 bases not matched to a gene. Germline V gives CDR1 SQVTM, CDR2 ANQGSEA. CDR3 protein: CSVDPSGSSYEQYF. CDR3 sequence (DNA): TGCAGCGTTGATCCCAGCGGGAGTTCGTACGAGCAGTACTTC.

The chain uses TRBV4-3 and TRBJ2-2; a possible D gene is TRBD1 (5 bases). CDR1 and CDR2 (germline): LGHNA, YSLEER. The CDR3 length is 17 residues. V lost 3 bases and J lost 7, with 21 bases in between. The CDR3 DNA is TGCGCCAGCAGCCAGGGGCCTTACAGGACCCCGGGCGGGGAGCTGTTTTTT. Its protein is CASSQGPYRTPGGELFF.

This chain's CDR3 is CASSSSGVQFF. The CDR3, as DNA: TGTGCCAGCAGCTCGAGCGGAGTGCAGTTCTTC. The chain combines TRBV11-2 with TRBJ2-1; D perhaps matches TRBD2 (5 bases). The V gene's germline CDR1 is SGHAT and CDR2 FQNNGV. The CDR3 totals 11 residues. The V and J ends lost 4 bases and 12 bases respectively, with 10 bases between them.

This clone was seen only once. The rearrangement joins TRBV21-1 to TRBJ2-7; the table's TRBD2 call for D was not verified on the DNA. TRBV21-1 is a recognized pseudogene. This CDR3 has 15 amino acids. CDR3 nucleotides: TGTGCCAGCAGCAAGGCGGATTATCTGCCTTACGAGCAGTACTTC. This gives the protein CASSKADYLPYEQYF.

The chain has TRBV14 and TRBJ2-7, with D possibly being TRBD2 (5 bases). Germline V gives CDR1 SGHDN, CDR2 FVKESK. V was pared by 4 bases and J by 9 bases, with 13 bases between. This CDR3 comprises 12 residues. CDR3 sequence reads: CASSPLPAVQYF. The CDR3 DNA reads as TGTGCCAGCAGCCCTCTTCCAGCGGTGCAGTACTTC.

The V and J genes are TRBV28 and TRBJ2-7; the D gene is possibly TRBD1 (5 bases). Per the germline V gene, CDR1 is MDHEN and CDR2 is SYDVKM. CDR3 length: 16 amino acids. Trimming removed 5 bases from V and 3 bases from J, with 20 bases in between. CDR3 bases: TGTGCCAGCAGTGGCCCGAGAGCAGGGCTAGGCTACGAGCAGTACTTC. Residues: CASSGPRAGLGYEQYF.

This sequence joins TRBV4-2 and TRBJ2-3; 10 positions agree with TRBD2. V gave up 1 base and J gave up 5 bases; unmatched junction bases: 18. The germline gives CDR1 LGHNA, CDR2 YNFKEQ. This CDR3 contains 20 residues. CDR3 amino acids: CASSQVAASGSLGIVDTQYF. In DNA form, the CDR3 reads TGTGCCAGCAGCCAAGTAGCGGCTAGCGGGAGCTTAGGCATTGTAGATACGCAGTATTTT.